This TCR beta chain was identified during a study of read filtering for tumor transcriptome and immune sequencing. Across the study: 8 or 9 patients were R-ISS I, 16 were R-ISS II, about seven were R-ISS III. Findings and caveats of the study: Roughly 80% of IR-seq clonotypes had one read, totaling about 3.5% of reads; RNA-seq: 74.6% and 44.6%.

From around 0.4 ug of RNA, a library with molecular barcoded alpha/delta and beta/gamma adaptors was made. TCRdb re-analysed the reads in MiXCR, keeping a single row per CDR3 protein. The sample comprises around 130,000 distinct CDR3 sequences, 10% to 15% of which are singletons, and approximately 9.9% rests with the top ten. This clonotype was seen many times. Antigen: not known. This CDR3 region has 13 residues. The germline CDR1 and CDR2 sequences are MDHEN and SYDVKM. V lost 5 bases, J lost 6 bases, and 10 bases lay in between. At the time of active disease, bone marrow was collected from every patient.

The receptor was derived from a donor aged 40 or over with multiple myeloma. The sample comprised a population of CD138-negative cells sorted from bone marrow. V usage is TRBV28 and J usage is TRBJ1-4; D might be TRBD1 (5 bases). The CDR3, as DNA: TGTGCCAGCAGTCAGGGTCAAGATGAAAAACTGTTTTTT. Protein product: CASSQGQDEKLFF.